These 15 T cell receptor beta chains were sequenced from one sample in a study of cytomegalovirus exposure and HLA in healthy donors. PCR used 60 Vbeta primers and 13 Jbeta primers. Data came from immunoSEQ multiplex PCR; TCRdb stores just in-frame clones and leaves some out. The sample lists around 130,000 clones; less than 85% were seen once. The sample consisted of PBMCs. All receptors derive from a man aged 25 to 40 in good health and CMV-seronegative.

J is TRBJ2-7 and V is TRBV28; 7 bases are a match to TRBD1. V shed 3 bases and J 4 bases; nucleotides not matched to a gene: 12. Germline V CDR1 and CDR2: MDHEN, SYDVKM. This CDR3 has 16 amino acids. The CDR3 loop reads CASSFILGGAGYEQYF. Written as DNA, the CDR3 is TGTGCCAGCAGTTTTATCCTAGGGGGCGCAGGTTACGAGCAGTACTTC.

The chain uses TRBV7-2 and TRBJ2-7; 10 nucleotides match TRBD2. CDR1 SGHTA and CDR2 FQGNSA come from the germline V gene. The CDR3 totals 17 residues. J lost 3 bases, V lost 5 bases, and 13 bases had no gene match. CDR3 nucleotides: TGTGCCAGCAGCCCAGGGGTGGGACTAGCGACACTCTACGAGCAGTACTTC. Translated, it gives CASSPGVGLATLYEQYF.

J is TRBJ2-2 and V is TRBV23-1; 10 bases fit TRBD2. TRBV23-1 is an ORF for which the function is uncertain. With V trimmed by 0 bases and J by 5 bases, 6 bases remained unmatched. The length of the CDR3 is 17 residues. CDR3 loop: CASSQSLVAGGTGELFF. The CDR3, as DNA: TGCGCCAGCAGTCAATCTTTGGTAGCGGGAGGTACCGGGGAGCTGTTTTTT.

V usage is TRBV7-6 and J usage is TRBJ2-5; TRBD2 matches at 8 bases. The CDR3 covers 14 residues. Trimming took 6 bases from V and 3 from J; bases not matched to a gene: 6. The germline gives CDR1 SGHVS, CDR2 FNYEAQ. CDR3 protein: CASRELADKETQYF. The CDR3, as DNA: TGTGCCAGCAGGGAACTAGCGGATAAAGAGACCCAGTACTTC.

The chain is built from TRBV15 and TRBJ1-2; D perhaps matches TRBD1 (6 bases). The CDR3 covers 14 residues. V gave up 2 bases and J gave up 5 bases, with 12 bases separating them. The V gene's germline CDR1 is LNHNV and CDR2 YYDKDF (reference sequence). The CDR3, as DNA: TGTGCCACCAGCAGATACCGGACAGATTATGGCTACACCTTC. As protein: CATSRYRTDYGYTF.

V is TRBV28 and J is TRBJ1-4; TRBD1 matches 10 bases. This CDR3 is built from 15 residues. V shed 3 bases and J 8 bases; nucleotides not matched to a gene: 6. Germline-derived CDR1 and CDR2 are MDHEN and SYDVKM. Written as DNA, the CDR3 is TGTGCCAGCAGTTTCCCGGGACAGGGGAACGAAAAACTGTTTTTT. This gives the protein CASSFPGQGNEKLFF.

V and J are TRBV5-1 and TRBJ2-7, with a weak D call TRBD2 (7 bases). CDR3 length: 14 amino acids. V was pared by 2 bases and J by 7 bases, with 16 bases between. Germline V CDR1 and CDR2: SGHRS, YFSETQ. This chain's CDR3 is CASSLLGGAFEQYF. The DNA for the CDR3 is TGCGCCAGCAGCTTATTGGGGGGGGCCTTTGAGCAGTACTTC.

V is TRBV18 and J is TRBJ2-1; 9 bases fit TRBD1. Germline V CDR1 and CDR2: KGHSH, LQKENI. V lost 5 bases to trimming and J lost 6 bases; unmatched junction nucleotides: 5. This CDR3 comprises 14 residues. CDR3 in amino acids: CASSEGQGRNEQFF. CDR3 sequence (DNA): TGTGCCAGCTCAGAAGGACAGGGGCGCAATGAGCAGTTCTTC.

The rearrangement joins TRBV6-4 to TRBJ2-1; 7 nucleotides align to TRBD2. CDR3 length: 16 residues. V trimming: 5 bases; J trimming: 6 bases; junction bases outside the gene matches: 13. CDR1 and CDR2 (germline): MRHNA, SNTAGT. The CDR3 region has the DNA TGTGCCAGCAGTCCCACTAGCGCAAAGGGGCGCAATGAGCAGTTCTTC. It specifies CASSPTSAKGRNEQFF.

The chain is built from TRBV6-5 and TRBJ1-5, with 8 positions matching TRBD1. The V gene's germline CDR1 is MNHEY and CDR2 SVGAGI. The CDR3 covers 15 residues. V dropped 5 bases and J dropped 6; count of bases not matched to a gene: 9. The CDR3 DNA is TGTGCCAGCAGTGTTACCCAGGGGGCTTTTCAGCCCCAGCATTTT. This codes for CASSVTQGAFQPQHF.

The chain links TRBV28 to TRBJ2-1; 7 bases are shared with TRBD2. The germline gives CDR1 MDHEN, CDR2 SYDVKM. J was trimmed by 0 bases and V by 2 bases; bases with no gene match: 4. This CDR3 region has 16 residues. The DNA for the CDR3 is TGTGCCAGCAGTTTAGGACTAGGGCGCTCCTACAATGAGCAGTTCTTC. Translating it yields CASSLGLGRSYNEQFF.

The CDR3 nucleotides are TGTGCCAGCAGTACCGGGACTAGTAGGAATGAGCAGTTCTTC. It translates to CASSTGTSRNEQFF. The chain couples TRBV11-3 to TRBJ2-1; TRBD2 matches at 8 bases. Germline loops: CDR1 SGHNT, CDR2 YENEEA. This CDR3 has 14 residues. The V gene end was trimmed by 6 bases and the J gene end by 7 bases; junction bases not matched to a gene: 8.

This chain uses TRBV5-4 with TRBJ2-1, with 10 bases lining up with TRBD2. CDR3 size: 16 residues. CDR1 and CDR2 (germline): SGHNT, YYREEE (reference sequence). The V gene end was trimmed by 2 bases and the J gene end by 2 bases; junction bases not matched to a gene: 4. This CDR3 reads CASSFALAGPYNEQFF. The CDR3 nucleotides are TGTGCCAGCAGCTTTGCACTAGCGGGACCCTACAATGAGCAGTTCTTC. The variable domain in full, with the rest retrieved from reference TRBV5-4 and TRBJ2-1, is ETGVTQSPTHLIKTRGQQVTLRCSSQSGHNTVSWYQQALGQGPQFIFQYYREEENGRGNFPPRFSGLQFPNYSSELNVNALELDDSALYLCASSFALAGPYNEQFFGPGTRLTVL.

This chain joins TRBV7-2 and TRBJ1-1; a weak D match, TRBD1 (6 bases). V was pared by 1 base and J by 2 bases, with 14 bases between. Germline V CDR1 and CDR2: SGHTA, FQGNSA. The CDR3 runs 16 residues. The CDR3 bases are TGTGCCAGCAGCTTAGACGGCAGGGGATTTAACACTGAAGCTTTCTTT. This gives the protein CASSLDGRGFNTEAFF.

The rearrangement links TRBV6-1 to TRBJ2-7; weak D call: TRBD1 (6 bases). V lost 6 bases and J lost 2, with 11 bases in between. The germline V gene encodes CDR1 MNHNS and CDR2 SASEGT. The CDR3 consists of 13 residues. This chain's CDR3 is CASSRQDPYEQYF. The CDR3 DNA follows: TGTGCCAGCAGCCGACAGGATCCCTACGAGCAGTACTTC.